This T cell receptor beta chain derives from a study of OX40 agonist ivuxolimab in advanced cancers. Assay: immunoSEQ multiplex PCR; the TCRdb copy retains only in-frame clones and omits some. The sample shows just under 65,000 clones, about 90% of them seen only once. V was trimmed by 0 bases and J by 1 base, leaving 7 bases between them. The length of the CDR3 is 14 residues. In germline, CDR1 is SGDLS, CDR2 YYNGEE. The sequence came from an adult with an advanced solid tumor such as melanoma, head and neck, liver or kidney cancer. The chain combines TRBV9 with TRBJ1-1; no clear D gene. The starting material was CD4+ or CD8+ T cells sorted from blood, obtained in a trial of the OX40 agonist ivuxolimab. This CDR3 is CASSVGWGNTEAFF. The CDR3 nucleotides read TGTGCCAGCAGCGTAGGCTGGGGGAACACTGAAGCTTTCTTT. The full variable domain, in which reference TRBV9 and TRBJ1-1 provide the parts outside the CDR3, is DSGVTQTPKHLITATGQRVTLRCSPRSGDLSVYWYQQSLDQGLQFLIQYYNGEERAKGNILERFSAQQFPDLHSELNLSSLELGDSALYFCASSVGWGNTEAFFGQGTRLTVV.